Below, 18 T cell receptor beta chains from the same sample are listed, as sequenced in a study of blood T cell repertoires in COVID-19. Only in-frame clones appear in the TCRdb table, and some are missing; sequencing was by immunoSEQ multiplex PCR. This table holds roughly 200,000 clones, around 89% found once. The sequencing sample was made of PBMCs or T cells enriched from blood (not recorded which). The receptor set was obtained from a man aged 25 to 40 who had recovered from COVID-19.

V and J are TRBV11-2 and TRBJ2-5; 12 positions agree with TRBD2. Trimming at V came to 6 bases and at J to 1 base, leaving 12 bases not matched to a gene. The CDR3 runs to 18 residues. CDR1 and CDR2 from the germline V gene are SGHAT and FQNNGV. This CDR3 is CASSFRLAGDWGQETQYF. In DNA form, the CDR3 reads TGTGCCAGCAGTTTTCGACTAGCGGGAGATTGGGGCCAAGAGACCCAGTACTTC.

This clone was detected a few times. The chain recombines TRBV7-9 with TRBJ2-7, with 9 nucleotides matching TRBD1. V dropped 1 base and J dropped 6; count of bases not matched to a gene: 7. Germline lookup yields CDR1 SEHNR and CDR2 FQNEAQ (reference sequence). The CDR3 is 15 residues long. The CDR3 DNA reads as TGTGCCAGCAGCTTAGGAGGGACAGGGATTTCCGAGCAGTACTTC. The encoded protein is CASSLGGTGISEQYF.

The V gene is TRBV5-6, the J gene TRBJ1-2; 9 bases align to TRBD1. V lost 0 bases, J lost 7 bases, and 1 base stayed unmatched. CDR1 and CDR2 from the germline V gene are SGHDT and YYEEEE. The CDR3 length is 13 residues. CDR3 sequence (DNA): TGTGCCAGCAGCTTGGGGACAGGGGCTGGCTACACCTTC. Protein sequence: CASSLGTGAGYTF.

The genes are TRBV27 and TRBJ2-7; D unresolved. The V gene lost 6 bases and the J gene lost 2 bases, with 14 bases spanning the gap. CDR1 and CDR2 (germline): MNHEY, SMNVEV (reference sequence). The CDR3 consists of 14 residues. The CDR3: CASRPLTRAYEQYF. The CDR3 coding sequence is TGTGCCAGCAGACCTCTAACCCGTGCCTACGAGCAGTACTTC.

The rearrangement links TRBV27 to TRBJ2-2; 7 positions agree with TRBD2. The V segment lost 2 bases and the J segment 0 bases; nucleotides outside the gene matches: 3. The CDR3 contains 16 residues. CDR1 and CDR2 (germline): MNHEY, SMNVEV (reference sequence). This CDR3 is CASSLLAASNTGELFF. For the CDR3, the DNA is TGTGCCAGCAGTTTACTAGCGGCCTCGAACACCGGGGAGCTGTTTTTT.

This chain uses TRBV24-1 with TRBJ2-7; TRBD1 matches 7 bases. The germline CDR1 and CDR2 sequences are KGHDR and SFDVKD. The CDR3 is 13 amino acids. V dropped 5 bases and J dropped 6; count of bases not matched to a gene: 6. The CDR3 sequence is CATSALTGVEQYF. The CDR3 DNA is TGTGCCACCAGTGCCCTAACAGGGGTCGAGCAGTACTTC.

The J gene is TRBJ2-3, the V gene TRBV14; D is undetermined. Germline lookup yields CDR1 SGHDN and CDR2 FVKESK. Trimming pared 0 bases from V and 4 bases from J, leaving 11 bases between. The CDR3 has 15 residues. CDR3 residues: CASSQDVHPADTQYF. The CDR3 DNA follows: TGTGCCAGCAGCCAAGACGTCCACCCGGCAGATACGCAGTATTTT.

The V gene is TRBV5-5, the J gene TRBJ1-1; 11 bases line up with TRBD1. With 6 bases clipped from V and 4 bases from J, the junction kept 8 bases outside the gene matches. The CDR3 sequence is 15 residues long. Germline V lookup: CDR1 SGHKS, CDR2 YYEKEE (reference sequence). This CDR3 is CASNAGTGGTTEAFF. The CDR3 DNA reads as TGTGCCAGCAACGCCGGGACAGGGGGTACCACTGAAGCTTTCTTT.

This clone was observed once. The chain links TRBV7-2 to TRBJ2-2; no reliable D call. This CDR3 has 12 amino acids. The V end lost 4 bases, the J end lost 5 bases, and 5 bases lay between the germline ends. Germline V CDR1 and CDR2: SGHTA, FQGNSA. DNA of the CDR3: TGTGCCAGCAGCTCCCGGACCGGGGAGCTGTTTTTT. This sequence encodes CASSSRTGELFF.

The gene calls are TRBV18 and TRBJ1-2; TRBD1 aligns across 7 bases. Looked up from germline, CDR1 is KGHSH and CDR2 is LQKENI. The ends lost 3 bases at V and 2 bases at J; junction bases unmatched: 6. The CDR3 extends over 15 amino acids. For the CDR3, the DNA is TGTGCCAGCTCACCCGCGGGACAGAGAAACTATGGCTACACCTTC. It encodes CASSPAGQRNYGYTF.

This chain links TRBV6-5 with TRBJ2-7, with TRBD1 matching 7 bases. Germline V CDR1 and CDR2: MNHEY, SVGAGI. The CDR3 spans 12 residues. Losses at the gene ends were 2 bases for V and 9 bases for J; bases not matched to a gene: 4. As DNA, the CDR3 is TGTGCCAGCAGTTACGAACAGGGGAGGCAGTACTTC. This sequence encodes CASSYEQGRQYF.

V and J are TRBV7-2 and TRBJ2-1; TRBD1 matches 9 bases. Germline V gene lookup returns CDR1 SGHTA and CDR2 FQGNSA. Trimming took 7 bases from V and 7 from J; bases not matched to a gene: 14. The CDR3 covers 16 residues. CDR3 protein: CASITSLGTGLNEQFF. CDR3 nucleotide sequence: TGTGCCAGCATCACATCGTTAGGGACAGGGTTAAATGAGCAGTTCTTC.

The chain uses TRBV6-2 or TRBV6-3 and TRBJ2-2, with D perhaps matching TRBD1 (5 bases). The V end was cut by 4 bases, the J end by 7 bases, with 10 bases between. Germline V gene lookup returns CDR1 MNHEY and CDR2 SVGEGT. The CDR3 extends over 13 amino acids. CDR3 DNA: TGTGCCAGCAGTTTGCAGGGCCGCGGGGAGCTGTTTTTT. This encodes CASSLQGRGELFF.

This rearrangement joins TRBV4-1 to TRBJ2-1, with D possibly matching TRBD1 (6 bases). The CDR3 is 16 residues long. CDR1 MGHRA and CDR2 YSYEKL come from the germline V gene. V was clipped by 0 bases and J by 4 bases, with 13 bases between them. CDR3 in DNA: TGCGCCAGCAGCCAAGATTGGGACAAGTTATACAATGAGCAGTTCTTC. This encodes CASSQDWDKLYNEQFF.

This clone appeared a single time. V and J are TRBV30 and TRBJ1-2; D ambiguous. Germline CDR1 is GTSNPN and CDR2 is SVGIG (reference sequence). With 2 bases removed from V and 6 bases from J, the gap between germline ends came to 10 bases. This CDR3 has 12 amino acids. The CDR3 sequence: CAWSPHSHGYTF. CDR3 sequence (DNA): TGTGCCTGGAGTCCACACAGCCATGGCTACACCTTC.

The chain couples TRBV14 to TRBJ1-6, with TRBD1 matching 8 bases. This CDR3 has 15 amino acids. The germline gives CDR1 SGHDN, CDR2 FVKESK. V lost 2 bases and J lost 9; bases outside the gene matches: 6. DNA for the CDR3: TGTGCCAGCAGCCAAACGACAGGGGTGAGTTCACCCCTCCACTTT. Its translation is CASSQTTGVSSPLHF.

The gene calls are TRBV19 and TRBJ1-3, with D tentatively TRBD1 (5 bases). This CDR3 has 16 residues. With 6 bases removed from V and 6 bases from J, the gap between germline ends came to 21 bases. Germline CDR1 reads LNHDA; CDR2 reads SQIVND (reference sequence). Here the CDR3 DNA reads TGTGCCAGTAGCCCCGAATTCTGGGGCATCGAAAACACCATATATTTT. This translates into CASSPEFWGIENTIYF.

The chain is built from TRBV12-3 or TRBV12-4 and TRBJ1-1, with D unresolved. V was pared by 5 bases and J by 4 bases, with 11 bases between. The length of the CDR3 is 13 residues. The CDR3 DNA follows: TGTGCCAGCAGTCGAAAGGAGGGCACTGAAGCTTTCTTT. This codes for CASSRKEGTEAFF.